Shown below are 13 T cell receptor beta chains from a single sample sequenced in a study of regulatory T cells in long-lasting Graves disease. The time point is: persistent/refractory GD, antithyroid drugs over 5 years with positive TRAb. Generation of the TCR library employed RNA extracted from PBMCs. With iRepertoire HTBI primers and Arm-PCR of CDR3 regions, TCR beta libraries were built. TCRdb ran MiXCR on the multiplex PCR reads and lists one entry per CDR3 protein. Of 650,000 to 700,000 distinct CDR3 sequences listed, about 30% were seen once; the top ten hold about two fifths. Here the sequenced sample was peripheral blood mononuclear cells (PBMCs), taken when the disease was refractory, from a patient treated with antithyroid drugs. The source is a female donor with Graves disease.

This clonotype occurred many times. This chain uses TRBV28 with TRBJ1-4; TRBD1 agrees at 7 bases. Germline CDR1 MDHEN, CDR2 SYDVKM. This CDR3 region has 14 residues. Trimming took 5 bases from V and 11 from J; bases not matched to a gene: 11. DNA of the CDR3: TGTGCCAGCAGTCGACAGGGCACGGCTGAGAAACTGTTTTTT. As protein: CASSRQGTAEKLFF.

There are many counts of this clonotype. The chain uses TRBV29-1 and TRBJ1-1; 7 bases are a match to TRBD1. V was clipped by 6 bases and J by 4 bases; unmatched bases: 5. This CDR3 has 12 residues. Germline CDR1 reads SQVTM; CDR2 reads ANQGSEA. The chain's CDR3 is CSVQHRGTEAFF. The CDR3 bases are TGCAGCGTGCAGCACAGGGGCACTGAAGCTTTCTTT.

The DNA of the CDR3 is TGCAGCGTTAGGTCTAGCTTTGGCTACACCTTC. Its protein product is CSVRSSFGYTF. The gene calls are TRBV29-1 and TRBJ1-2; the D is unclear. Germline V gene lookup returns CDR1 SQVTM and CDR2 ANQGSEA. V shed 5 bases and J shed 7 bases, with 11 bases lying between them. This CDR3 contains 11 residues.

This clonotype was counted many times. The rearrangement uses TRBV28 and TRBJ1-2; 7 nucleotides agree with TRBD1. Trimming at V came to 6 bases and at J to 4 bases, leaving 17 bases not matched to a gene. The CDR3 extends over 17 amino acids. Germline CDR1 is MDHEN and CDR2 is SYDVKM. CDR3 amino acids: CASRNTRGDPRAYGYTF. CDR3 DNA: TGTGCCAGCAGAAATACCAGGGGGGACCCAAGGGCCTATGGCTACACCTTC.

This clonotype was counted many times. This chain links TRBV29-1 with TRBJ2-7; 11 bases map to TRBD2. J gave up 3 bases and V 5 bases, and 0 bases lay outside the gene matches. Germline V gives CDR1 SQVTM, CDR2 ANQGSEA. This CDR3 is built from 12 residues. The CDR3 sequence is CSVLAGGYEQYF. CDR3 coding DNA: TGCAGCGTTCTAGCGGGAGGCTACGAGCAGTACTTC.

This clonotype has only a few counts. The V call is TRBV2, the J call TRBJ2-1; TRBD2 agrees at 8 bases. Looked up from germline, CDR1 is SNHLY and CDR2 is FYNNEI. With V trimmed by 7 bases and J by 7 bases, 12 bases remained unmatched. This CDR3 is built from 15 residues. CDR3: CASNLAGAAGNEQFF. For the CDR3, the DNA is TGTGCCAGCAATCTAGCGGGTGCGGCGGGAAATGAGCAGTTCTTC. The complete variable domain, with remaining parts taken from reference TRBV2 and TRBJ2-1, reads EPEVTQTPSHQVTQMGQEVILRCVPISNHLYFYWYRQILGQKVEFLVSFYNNEISEKSEIFDDQFSVERPDGSNFTLKIRSTKLEDSAMYFCASNLAGAAGNEQFFGPGTRLTVL.

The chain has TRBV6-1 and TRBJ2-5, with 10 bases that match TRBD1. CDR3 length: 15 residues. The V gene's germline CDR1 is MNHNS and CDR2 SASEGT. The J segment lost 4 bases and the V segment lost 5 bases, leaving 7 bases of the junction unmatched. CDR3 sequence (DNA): TGTGCCAGCAGTAAAGACAGGGGGCGCCGAGAGACCCAGTACTTC. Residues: CASSKDRGRRETQYF.

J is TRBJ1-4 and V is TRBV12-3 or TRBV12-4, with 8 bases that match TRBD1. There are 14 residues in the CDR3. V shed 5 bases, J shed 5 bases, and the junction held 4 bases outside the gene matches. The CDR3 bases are TGTGCCAGCAGTCACTGGACAGGGAATGAAAAACTGTTTTTT. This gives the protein CASSHWTGNEKLFF.

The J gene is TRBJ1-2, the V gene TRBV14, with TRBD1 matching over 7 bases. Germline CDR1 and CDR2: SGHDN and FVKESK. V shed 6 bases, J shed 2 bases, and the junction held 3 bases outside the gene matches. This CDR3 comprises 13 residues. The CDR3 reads CASRQGSNYGYTF. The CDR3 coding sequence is TGTGCCAGCAGACAGGGGTCCAACTATGGCTACACCTTC.

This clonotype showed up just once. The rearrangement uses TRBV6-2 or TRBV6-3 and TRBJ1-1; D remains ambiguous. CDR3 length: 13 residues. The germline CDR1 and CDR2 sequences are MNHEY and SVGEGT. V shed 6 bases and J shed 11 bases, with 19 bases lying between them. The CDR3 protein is CASRRTFLLEAFF. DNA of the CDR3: TGTGCCAGCAGAAGGACTTTCCTGCTCGAGGCTTTCTTT.

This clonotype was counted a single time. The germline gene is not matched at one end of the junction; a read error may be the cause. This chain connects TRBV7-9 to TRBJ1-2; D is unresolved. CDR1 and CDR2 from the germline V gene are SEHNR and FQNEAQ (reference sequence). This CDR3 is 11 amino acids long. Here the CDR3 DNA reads TGTGCCAGCAGCTCCCGGGCGGAGTGGGCCTTC. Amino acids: CASSSRAEWAF.

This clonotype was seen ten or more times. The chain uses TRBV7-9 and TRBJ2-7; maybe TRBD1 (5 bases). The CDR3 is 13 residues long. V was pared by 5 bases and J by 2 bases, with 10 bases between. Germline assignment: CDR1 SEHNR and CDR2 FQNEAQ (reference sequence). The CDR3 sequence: CASSNDSPYEQYF. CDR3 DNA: TGTGCCAGCAGCAATGACAGTCCCTACGAGCAGTACTTC.

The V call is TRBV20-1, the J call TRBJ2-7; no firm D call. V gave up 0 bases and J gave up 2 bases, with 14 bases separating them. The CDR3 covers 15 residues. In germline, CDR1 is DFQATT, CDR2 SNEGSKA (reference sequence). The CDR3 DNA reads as TGCAGTGCTAGAGATTCCGGCTCGCAGCCCTACGAGCAGTACTTC. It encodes CSARDSGSQPYEQYF.